This passage covers 27 T cell receptor beta chains from one sample sequenced in a study of cytomegalovirus exposure and HLA in healthy donors. 13 Jbeta primers and 60 Vbeta primers were used for the PCR. Only in-frame clones appear in the TCRdb table, and some are missing; sequencing was by immunoSEQ multiplex PCR. Of around 90,000 clones listed, roughly 86% were seen once; the top ten hold around a tenth. Sequences were obtained from PBMCs. The receptor set was obtained from a man between 25 and 39 years old in good health and CMV-seropositive.

This clone was picked up a small number of times. The chain couples TRBV10-3 to TRBJ2-1, with 9 nucleotides matching TRBD1. The CDR3 runs to 14 residues. The V segment lost 7 bases and the J segment 3 bases; nucleotides outside the gene matches: 4. The germline CDR1 and CDR2 sequences are ENHRY and SYGVKD. CDR3 amino acids: CAITTGGHYNEQFF. The CDR3 nucleotides read TGTGCCATCACTACAGGGGGCCACTACAATGAGCAGTTCTTC.

The chain uses TRBV28 and TRBJ1-5, with 12 bases identical to TRBD1. Germline V gene sequence: CDR1 MDHEN, CDR2 SYDVKM. Unmatched junction bases numbered 8, after V lost 1 base and J lost 7 bases. This CDR3 contains 17 residues. CDR3 in DNA: TGTGCCAGCAGTTTATCTGACGGGACAGGGGGCCTGCAGCCCCAGCATTTT. It is translated as CASSLSDGTGGLQPQHF.

In nucleotides, the CDR3 is TGTGCCAGCAGTGAATACGGGTCTGGAAACACCATATATTTT. This sequence encodes CASSEYGSGNTIYF. The chain has TRBV6-1 and TRBJ1-3; D is unclear. The CDR3 has 14 amino acids. CDR1 is MNHNS, CDR2 SASEGT, per germline. V shed 2 bases and J shed 1 base, with 6 bases lying between them.

The V gene is TRBV11-3, the J gene TRBJ2-2, with TRBD2 matching over 7 bases. The ends lost 3 bases at V and 3 bases at J; junction bases unmatched: 4. This CDR3 contains 15 residues. Per the germline V gene, CDR1 is SGHNT and CDR2 is YENEEA. The CDR3 here is CASSFGGGYTGELFF. The CDR3 DNA is TGTGCCAGCAGCTTCGGGGGAGGGTACACCGGGGAGCTGTTTTTT.

The J gene is TRBJ1-4, the V gene TRBV19; D unclear. Germline V gene lookup returns CDR1 LNHDA and CDR2 SQIVND (reference sequence). The CDR3 sequence is 15 residues long. V lost 1 base to trimming and J lost 5 bases, with 11 bases between them. The CDR3 region has the DNA TGTGCCAGTAGTATAGTCGGGGAGTTAAATGAAAAACTGTTTTTT. It codes for CASSIVGELNEKLFF.

J is TRBJ2-5 and V is TRBV5-6, with 8 bases identical to TRBD1. This CDR3 has 13 residues. CDR1 SGHDT and CDR2 YYEEEE come from the germline V gene. V shed 4 bases and J 4 bases; nucleotides not matched to a gene: 3. CDR3 protein: CASSPRGRETQYF. The CDR3 bases are TGTGCCAGCAGCCCCAGGGGGCGAGAGACCCAGTACTTC.

This clone was seen only once. This chain links TRBV28 with TRBJ2-7; 16 nucleotides line up with TRBD2. CDR3 size: 19 residues. Germline values: CDR1 MDHEN, CDR2 SYDVKM. The V gene end was trimmed by 6 bases and the J gene end by 2 bases; junction bases not matched to a gene: 13. The DNA for the CDR3 is TGTGCCAGCAGCTCAGATGGGACTAGCGGGAGGGAAGAGGCCTACGAGCAGTACTTC. Translated, it gives CASSSDGTSGREEAYEQYF.

The rearrangement uses TRBV6-6 and TRBJ2-2, with 11 bases lining up with TRBD1. The CDR3 is 16 residues long. V trimming: 3 bases; J trimming: 6 bases; junction bases outside the gene matches: 6. The germline gives CDR1 MNHNY, CDR2 SVGAGI (reference sequence). The CDR3 DNA is TGTGCCAGCAGTTATGGGACAGGGGGTTTCGCCGGGGAGCTGTTTTTT. This sequence encodes CASSYGTGGFAGELFF.

The gene calls are TRBV7-9 and TRBJ1-1; D is ambiguous. The CDR3 runs 15 residues. The V end was cut by 0 bases, the J end by 0 bases, with 8 bases between. The germline gives CDR1 SEHNR, CDR2 FQNEAQ (reference sequence). The CDR3 sequence: CASSLAAAMNTEAFF. DNA of the CDR3: TGTGCCAGCAGCTTAGCCGCAGCGATGAACACTGAAGCTTTCTTT.

This sequence joins TRBV2 and TRBJ2-5; D is uncertain. The CDR3 has 12 amino acids. In germline, CDR1 is SNHLY, CDR2 FYNNEI. Trimming took off 7 bases at V and 5 bases at J, with 11 bases between the two ends. The CDR3 loop is CASKMGAETQYF. The DNA for the CDR3 is TGTGCCAGCAAAATGGGCGCGGAGACCCAGTACTTC.

The chain joins TRBV20-1 to TRBJ2-7; 8 positions agree with TRBD2. The CDR3 covers 11 residues. CDR1 is DFQATT and CDR2 is SNEGSKA in the germline V gene (reference sequence). After removal of 7 bases from V and 4 bases from J, the junction contained 3 bases not matched to a gene. This CDR3 reads CSGREEYEQYF. For the CDR3, the DNA is TGCAGTGGGCGGGAGGAGTACGAGCAGTACTTC.

The chain uses TRBV18 and TRBJ1-1, with 7 bases identical to TRBD1. Germline lookup yields CDR1 KGHSH and CDR2 LQKENI. The CDR3 spans 15 residues. V shed 4 bases, J shed 5 bases, and the junction held 10 bases outside the gene matches. The CDR3 sequence: CASSRSDRANTEAFF. The CDR3 DNA is TGTGCCAGCTCACGCTCCGACAGGGCAAATACTGAAGCTTTCTTT.

The V call is TRBV7-9, the J call TRBJ2-3, with 7 bases that match TRBD1. The CDR3 consists of 15 residues. From germline, CDR1 is SEHNR and CDR2 FQNEAQ (reference sequence). The V segment lost 4 bases and the J segment 5 bases; nucleotides outside the gene matches: 9. The CDR3 DNA reads as TGTGCCAGCAGCTACTCCGGACAGGTGAAAGATACGCAGTATTTT. It is translated as CASSYSGQVKDTQYF.

The rearrangement joins TRBV28 to TRBJ2-3, with a weak D call TRBD2 (5 bases). CDR1 is MDHEN, CDR2 SYDVKM, per germline. Trimming took off 6 bases at V and 0 bases at J, with 13 bases between the two ends. CDR3 length: 15 amino acids. The CDR3 is CASSLSDPSTDTQYF. Here the CDR3 DNA reads TGTGCCAGCAGCCTTAGCGACCCTAGCACAGATACGCAGTATTTT.

The genes are TRBV18 and TRBJ1-2, with D tentatively TRBD1 (6 bases). The CDR3 length is 13 residues. CDR1 and CDR2 from the germline V gene are KGHSH and LQKENI. The V and J ends lost 4 bases and 9 bases respectively, with 15 bases between them. CDR3 DNA sequence: TGTGCCAGCTCACGGGAACAGGGCTGGAGCTACACCTTC. It specifies CASSREQGWSYTF. Combining the CDR3 with reference TRBV18 and TRBJ1-2 gives the whole variable domain NAGVMQNPRHLVRRRGQEARLRCSPMKGHSHVYWYRQLPEEGLKFMVYLQKENIIDESGMPKERFSAEFPKEGPSILRIQQVVRGDSAAYFCASSREQGWSYTFGSGTRLTVV.

This sequence joins TRBV7-9 and TRBJ1-2; D unclear. Trimming shortened V by 2 bases and J by 1 base, and 11 bases separated the two germline ends. The CDR3 runs 15 residues. The V gene's germline CDR1 is SEHNR and CDR2 FQNEAQ (reference sequence). CDR3 DNA sequence: TGTGCCAGCAGCTTATCGGCTACAGATAACTATGGCTACACCTTC. The encoded protein is CASSLSATDNYGYTF.

The chain carries TRBV27 and TRBJ2-7, with 16 nucleotides matching TRBD2. The CDR3 runs 18 residues. CDR1 MNHEY and CDR2 SMNVEV come from the germline V gene (reference sequence). The trim removed 5 bases at V and 0 bases at J, leaving 7 bases unmatched. CDR3 in amino acids: CASSLLGTSGRASYEQYF. The CDR3 bases are TGTGCCAGCAGTCTCCTCGGGACTAGCGGGAGGGCCTCCTACGAGCAGTACTTC.

The V and J genes are TRBV5-1 and TRBJ1-1; TRBD1 is a possible D gene (6 bases). The germline V gene has CDR1 SGHRS and CDR2 YFSETQ. The CDR3 consists of 14 residues. The V end lost 4 bases, the J end lost 0 bases, and 10 bases lay between the germline ends. CDR3 in amino acids: CASSRQDMNTEAFF. The CDR3 DNA reads TGCGCCAGCAGCCGACAGGACATGAACACTGAAGCTTTCTTT. The full variable domain, with the rest looked up from reference TRBV5-1 and TRBJ1-1, is KAGVTQTPRYLIKTRGQQVTLSCSPISGHRSVSWYQQTPGQGLQFLFEYFSETQRNKGNFPGRFSGRQFSNSRSEMNVSTLELGDSALYLCASSRQDMNTEAFFGQGTRLTVV.

This clone was seen just once. The chain combines TRBV4-1 with TRBJ2-1; 10 bases match TRBD2. Unmatched junction bases numbered 5, after V lost 4 bases and J lost 8 bases. Germline values: CDR1 MGHRA, CDR2 YSYEKL. The CDR3 extends over 14 amino acids. The DNA for the CDR3 is TGCGCCAGCAGCCCCAGACTAGCGGGCTATGAGCAGTTCTTC. This translates into CASSPRLAGYEQFF.

V gene TRBV7-8 combines with J gene TRBJ2-2; 11 nucleotides line up with TRBD2. V shed 5 bases and J 6 bases; nucleotides not matched to a gene: 17. The CDR3 runs to 19 residues. CDR1 and CDR2 (germline): SGHVS, FQNEAQ. The CDR3 DNA sequence: TGTGCCAGCAGCCAATACTTTACCCTAGCGGGAGGACGGGCCGGGGAGCTGTTTTTT. It specifies CASSQYFTLAGGRAGELFF.

This chain connects TRBV29-1 to TRBJ2-2; 8 bases agree with TRBD2. The V and J ends lost 7 bases and 4 bases, in that order; junction bases with no gene match: 11. CDR3 length: 15 amino acids. CDR1 SQVTM and CDR2 ANQGSEA come from the germline V gene. In DNA form, the CDR3 reads TGCAGCGCTGCAACAGCGGGAGTGGGCACCGGGGAGCTGTTTTTT. Amino acids: CSAATAGVGTGELFF.

The chain employs TRBV6-5 and TRBJ1-4; tentatively, D is TRBD1 (6 bases). Trimming removed 6 bases from V and 8 bases from J, with 19 bases in between. Germline lookup yields CDR1 MNHEY and CDR2 SVGAGI. This CDR3 has 15 residues. The CDR3 is CASSPQGRDDEKLFF. CDR3 nucleotides: TGTGCCAGCAGCCCACAGGGTCGAGACGACGAAAAACTGTTTTTT.

The genes are TRBV6-1 and TRBJ2-7; D is possibly TRBD1 (6 bases). V lost 6 bases to trimming and J lost 2 bases, with 8 bases between them. Per germline, CDR1 MNHNS and CDR2 SASEGT. CDR3 size: 12 residues. DNA of the CDR3: TGTGCCAGCAGGGACAGCCCCTACGAGCAGTACTTC. This sequence encodes CASRDSPYEQYF.

This clone has just one count. The chain has TRBV4-2 and TRBJ2-5; 15 bases are a match to TRBD2. From germline, CDR1 is LGHNA and CDR2 YNFKEQ. J lost 5 bases, V lost 5 bases, and 3 bases had no gene match. The CDR3 contains 15 residues. CDR3: CASSDGTSGRETQYF. The DNA of the CDR3 is TGTGCCAGCAGCGACGGGACTAGCGGGAGGGAGACCCAGTACTTC.

The chain couples TRBV5-1 to TRBJ2-7, with 13 bases identical to TRBD2. The length of the CDR3 is 15 residues. Germline CDR1 SGHRS, CDR2 YFSETQ. The V segment lost 5 bases and the J segment 7 bases; nucleotides outside the gene matches: 9. The CDR3 protein is CASSSPGLAGREQYF. The CDR3 region has the DNA TGCGCCAGCAGTTCTCCGGGACTAGCGGGACGGGAGCAGTACTTC.

The sample holds a few counts of this clone. The chain combines TRBV6-1 with TRBJ1-1; TRBD1 is a possible D gene (5 bases). Per the germline V gene, CDR1 is MNHNS and CDR2 is SASEGT. The V gene lost 6 bases and the J gene lost 0 bases, with 11 bases spanning the gap. The CDR3 is made up of 14 amino acids. The CDR3 reads CASRRDGLNTEAFF. The CDR3 DNA follows: TGTGCCAGCAGGCGGGACGGATTGAACACTGAAGCTTTCTTT.

This rearrangement joins TRBV28 to TRBJ2-7; D is ambiguous. Trimming cost V 2 bases and J 0 bases, with 8 bases left between them. This CDR3 comprises 14 residues. Germline loops: CDR1 MDHEN, CDR2 SYDVKM. The CDR3 loop reads CASSLPQSSYEQYF. CDR3 nucleotide sequence: TGTGCCAGCAGTTTACCACAGAGCTCCTACGAGCAGTACTTC.